A single sample gave rise to the 26 T cell receptor beta chains below, sequenced in a study of blood T cell repertoires in COVID-19. TCRdb keeps only in-frame clones here, not all; method: immunoSEQ multiplex PCR. The sample yields roughly 240,000 clones, about 87% seen once. Sequencing was carried out using PBMCs or T cells enriched from blood (not recorded which). The receptors were gathered from a man between 50 and 59 years old who had been exposed to COVID-19.

This chain uses TRBV3-1 (or the pseudogene TRBV3-2) with TRBJ2-2; 9 positions agree with TRBD2. The CDR3 spans 16 residues. The trim removed 8 bases at V and 5 bases at J, leaving 12 bases unmatched. Germline V gene data show CDR1 as LGHDT and CDR2 as YNNKEL (reference sequence). CDR3 sequence reads: CASGGGGASSTGELFF. The CDR3 coding sequence is TGTGCCAGCGGAGGCGGGGGGGCCTCAAGTACCGGGGAGCTGTTTTTT.

The sample holds one count of this clone. The rearrangement uses TRBV7-2 and TRBJ1-1; 8 bases align to TRBD1. CDR3 length: 16 amino acids. Germline values: CDR1 SGHTA, CDR2 FQGNSA. V shed 2 bases, J shed 5 bases, and the junction held 10 bases outside the gene matches. CDR3 amino acids: CASSLWQGAHWTEAFF. The CDR3 DNA follows: TGTGCCAGCAGCTTATGGCAGGGGGCGCATTGGACTGAAGCTTTCTTT.

The genes are TRBV5-1 and TRBJ2-5; 9 bases match TRBD1. Trimming took 4 bases from V and 5 from J; bases not matched to a gene: 6. This CDR3 has 14 amino acids. CDR1 and CDR2 (germline): SGHRS, YFSETQ. The CDR3, as DNA: TGCGCCAGCAGCCAGGGGACAGGGCTGGAGACCCAGTACTTC. Translation: CASSQGTGLETQYF. Full variable domain (rest looked up from reference TRBV5-1 and TRBJ2-5): KAGVTQTPRYLIKTRGQQVTLSCSPISGHRSVSWYQQTPGQGLQFLFEYFSETQRNKGNFPGRFSGRQFSNSRSEMNVSTLELGDSALYLCASSQGTGLETQYFGPGTRLLVL.

This clone was observed a handful of times. The rearrangement joins TRBV18 to TRBJ2-2; D is possibly TRBD1 (5 bases). The germline V and J ends were trimmed by 8 bases and 4 bases, with 11 bases remaining between them. The CDR3 is made up of 13 amino acids. CDR1 is KGHSH and CDR2 is LQKENI in the germline V gene. The CDR3 coding sequence is TGTGCCAGCCCAGGACAACGCACCGGGGAGCTGTTTTTT. This sequence encodes CASPGQRTGELFF.

This rearrangement joins TRBV18 to TRBJ2-7; 7 positions match TRBD2. CDR3 length: 15 amino acids. CDR1 and CDR2 (germline): KGHSH, LQKENI. V lost 4 bases, J lost 2 bases, and 8 bases stayed unmatched. The CDR3, as DNA: TGTGCCAGCTCACGGCGGGGGTCGCGAGCCTACGAGCAGTACGTC. Translating it yields CASSRRGSRAYEQYV.

This clone is a singleton in its sample. CDR3 residues: CASSFMGLTTGELFF. The DNA for the CDR3 is TGTGCCAGCAGTTTTATGGGACTTACTACCGGGGAGCTGTTTTTT. The chain uses TRBV11-3 and TRBJ2-2; the D gene is possibly TRBD2 (6 bases). Deletions cut 6 bases from V and 5 bases from J, with 16 bases between. The CDR3 runs to 15 residues. Looked up from germline, CDR1 is SGHNT and CDR2 is YENEEA.

This rearrangement joins TRBV5-6 to TRBJ2-5; 7 nucleotides align to TRBD1. The germline gives CDR1 SGHDT, CDR2 YYEEEE. Trimming at V came to 0 bases and at J to 0 bases, leaving 5 bases not matched to a gene. The CDR3 sequence is 16 residues long. Here the CDR3 reads CASSLAGTEYQETQYF. The DNA for the CDR3 is TGTGCCAGCAGCTTGGCCGGGACAGAGTACCAAGAGACCCAGTACTTC. Drawing the rest from reference TRBV5-6 and TRBJ2-5, the complete variable domain is DAGVTQSPTHLIKTRGQQVTLRCSPKSGHDTVSWYQQALGQGPQFIFQYYEEEERQRGNFPDRFSGHQFPNYSSELNVNALLLGDSALYLCASSLAGTEYQETQYFGPGTRLLVL.

The chain has TRBV29-1 and TRBJ1-5; D is ambiguous. V lost 2 bases and J lost 5, with 10 bases in between. The CDR3 has 13 residues. The V gene's germline CDR1 is SQVTM and CDR2 ANQGSEA. CDR3 in amino acids: CSVELNSDQPQHF. The CDR3 bases are TGCAGCGTTGAACTCAACAGTGATCAGCCCCAGCATTTT.

The J gene is TRBJ2-7, the V gene TRBV10-3, with a weak D call TRBD2 (7 bases). Germline CDR1 reads ENHRY; CDR2 reads SYGVKD. This CDR3 contains 13 residues. The V end lost 1 base, the J end lost 6 bases, and 10 bases lay between the germline ends. The DNA of the CDR3 is TGTGCCATCAGTGAGTGGGGGGGGCGCGAGCAGTACGTC. Translated, it gives CAISEWGGREQYV.

V gene TRBV2 combines with J gene TRBJ2-3; 7 nucleotides match TRBD1. Germline lookup yields CDR1 SNHLY and CDR2 FYNNEI. The CDR3 extends over 13 amino acids. V dropped 4 bases and J dropped 3; count of bases not matched to a gene: 1. DNA of the CDR3: TGTGCCAGCAGTGGACAGGGTACAGATACGCAGTATTTT. Protein: CASSGQGTDTQYF.

The chain links TRBV2 to TRBJ1-3; 7 bases map to TRBD1. The germline gives CDR1 SNHLY, CDR2 FYNNEI. The CDR3 runs 15 residues. The junction had 3 bases not matched to a gene; V was cut back by 4 bases and J by 0 bases. In DNA, the CDR3 is TGTGCCAGCAGTGGGGACAGATACTCTGGAAACACCATATATTTT. Translation: CASSGDRYSGNTIYF.

The genes are TRBV19 and TRBJ2-1, with 10 bases fitting TRBD1. Germline-derived CDR1 and CDR2 are LNHDA and SQIVND (reference sequence). The CDR3 is 15 residues long. Trimming at V came to 4 bases and at J to 3 bases, leaving 3 bases not matched to a gene. The CDR3 bases are TGTGCCAGTAGTAGGGACAGGGGTTTCTACAATGAGCAGTTCTTC. Encoded protein: CASSRDRGFYNEQFF.

The rearrangement joins TRBV5-1 to TRBJ2-3; 11 bases map to TRBD2. With 1 base clipped from V and 1 base from J, the junction kept 2 bases outside the gene matches. CDR1 is SGHRS, CDR2 YFSETQ, per germline. This CDR3 has 16 amino acids. CDR3 bases: TGCGCCAGCAGCTTGCATAGCGGGGGGGGCACAGATACGCAGTATTTT. It translates to CASSLHSGGGTDTQYF.

This clone has just one count. V and J are TRBV7-8 and TRBJ1-5, with 9 bases aligning to TRBD1. V dropped 4 bases and J dropped 7; count of bases not matched to a gene: 8. The CDR3 extends over 15 amino acids. Germline values: CDR1 SGHVS, CDR2 FQNEAQ. CDR3 residues: CASSSNRGLRQPQHF. For the CDR3, the DNA is TGTGCCAGCAGCTCCAACAGGGGGCTGAGGCAGCCCCAGCATTTT. The full variable domain, in which reference TRBV7-8 and TRBJ1-5 provide the parts outside the CDR3, is GAGVSQSPRYKVAKRGQDVALRCDPISGHVSLFWYQQALGQGPEFLTYFQNEAQLDKSGLPSDRFFAERPEGSVSTLKIQRTQQEDSAVYLCASSSNRGLRQPQHFGDGTRLSIL.

The chain carries TRBV29-1 and TRBJ1-2; D unclear. CDR3 size: 12 residues. Germline CDR1 is SQVTM and CDR2 is ANQGSEA. V lost 2 bases, J lost 2 bases, and 6 bases lay in between. CDR3 loop: CSVEPVNYGYTF. CDR3 DNA sequence: TGCAGCGTTGAACCCGTAAACTATGGCTACACCTTC.

The rearrangement joins TRBV7-9 to TRBJ2-1; D unclear. This CDR3 is 12 amino acids long. Germline V gene sequence: CDR1 SEHNR, CDR2 FQNEAQ (reference sequence). Trimming took 2 bases from V and 10 from J, leaving 9 bases between them. The CDR3 spells CASSLSTREQFF. In DNA, the CDR3 is TGTGCCAGCAGCTTAAGTACGAGGGAGCAGTTCTTC. Complete variable domain (other parts from reference TRBV7-9 and TRBJ2-1): DTGVSQNPRHKITKRGQNVTFRCDPISEHNRLYWYRQTLGQGPEFLTYFQNEAQLEKSRLLSDRFSAERPKGSFSTLEIQRTEQGDSAMYLCASSLSTREQFFGPGTRLTVL.

The chain carries TRBV27 and TRBJ2-2; 12 bases map to TRBD2. The V and J ends lost 6 bases and 1 base, in that order; junction bases with no gene match: 9. The CDR3 spans 18 residues. Per germline, CDR1 MNHEY and CDR2 SMNVEV (reference sequence). Here the CDR3 DNA reads TGTGCCAGCAGCCTTTCCGGGACTAGCGGGTTGAACACCGGGGAGCTGTTTTTT. Translation gives CASSLSGTSGLNTGELFF.

V gene TRBV2 combines with J gene TRBJ1-5; D remains ambiguous. Germline-derived CDR1 and CDR2 are SNHLY and FYNNEI. CDR3 size: 14 residues. V lost 5 bases and J lost 5, with 13 bases in between. The CDR3 sequence is CASSRVTEDQPQHF. The CDR3 coding sequence is TGTGCCAGCAGTAGGGTCACGGAGGATCAGCCCCAGCATTTT.

The chain carries TRBV4-1 and TRBJ2-1; 10 bases map to TRBD2. Germline lookup yields CDR1 MGHRA and CDR2 YSYEKL. J lost 2 bases, V lost 4 bases, and 8 bases had no gene match. The CDR3 has 17 residues. The CDR3 region is CASSRRTAGGPYNEQFF. The CDR3 region has the DNA TGCGCCAGCAGCCGTCGAACAGCGGGAGGGCCCTACAATGAGCAGTTCTTC.

Details on this clone: One junction end does not reproduce the germline sequence, and a read error may be involved. This sample includes further DNA sequences coding for the same CDR3. This sequence joins TRBV5-1 and TRBJ1-6; D is perhaps TRBD1 (6 bases). This CDR3 is built from 14 residues. Germline lookup yields CDR1 SGHRS and CDR2 YFSETQ. The CDR3 nucleotides are TGCGCCAGCAGTTTGGACAGAAATAATTCACCCCTCCACTTT. It yields the protein CASSLDRNNSPLHF.

The rearrangement joins TRBV2 to TRBJ1-1, with TRBD1 as a possible D gene (5 bases). This CDR3 contains 14 residues. Germline CDR1 is SNHLY and CDR2 is FYNNEI. The ends were cut back, 7 bases at V and 4 bases at J, with 16 bases in the middle. The CDR3 reads CASNAGTGITEAFF. As DNA, the CDR3 is TGTGCCAGCAATGCCGGGACTGGGATCACTGAAGCTTTCTTT.

The chain uses TRBV2 and TRBJ2-1; TRBD2 matches 11 bases. This CDR3 spans 16 amino acids. The V gene end was trimmed by 7 bases and the J gene end by 4 bases; junction bases not matched to a gene: 9. Germline loops: CDR1 SNHLY, CDR2 FYNNEI. In DNA, the CDR3 is TGTGCCAGCACTCCAGGGGGGACTAGCGGTTACAATGAGCAGTTCTTC. Translation: CASTPGGTSGYNEQFF.

CDR3 protein: CATRQGITEAFF. CDR3 nucleotides: TGTGCCACTCGACAGGGAATCACTGAAGCTTTCTTT. J is TRBJ1-1 and V is TRBV10-3; 7 nucleotides agree with TRBD1. The V gene's germline CDR1 is ENHRY and CDR2 SYGVKD. The CDR3 is 12 amino acids. V trimming: 10 bases; J trimming: 4 bases; junction bases outside the gene matches: 6.

The chain is built from TRBV27 and TRBJ2-1, with 13 bases lining up with TRBD2. The CDR3 covers 16 residues. The germline V gene has CDR1 MNHEY and CDR2 SMNVEV (reference sequence). Germline trimming cut 5 bases from V and 6 bases from J; bases unmatched to any gene: 7. The CDR3 DNA reads as TGTGCCAGCAGTCCCGGACTAGCGGGGGTCGGCAATGAGCAGTTCTTC. Protein: CASSPGLAGVGNEQFF.

The V and J genes are TRBV11-2 and TRBJ2-7, with 14 bases identical to TRBD2. The CDR3 consists of 16 residues. Germline trimming cut 6 bases from V and 6 bases from J; bases unmatched to any gene: 10. Germline-derived CDR1 and CDR2 are SGHAT and FQNNGV. The CDR3 sequence is CASSTGTSGRTPEQYV. CDR3 nucleotide sequence: TGTGCCAGCAGTACCGGGACTAGCGGGAGAACGCCCGAGCAGTACGTC.

This chain uses TRBV29-1 with TRBJ1-5, with D possibly being TRBD1 (5 bases). Trimming removed 6 bases from V and 1 base from J, with 10 bases in between. The germline CDR1 and CDR2 sequences are SQVTM and ANQGSEA. The CDR3 length is 13 residues. CDR3 sequence: CSVQGGSNQPQHF. CDR3 nucleotides: TGCAGCGTGCAGGGAGGGAGCAATCAGCCCCAGCATTTT.